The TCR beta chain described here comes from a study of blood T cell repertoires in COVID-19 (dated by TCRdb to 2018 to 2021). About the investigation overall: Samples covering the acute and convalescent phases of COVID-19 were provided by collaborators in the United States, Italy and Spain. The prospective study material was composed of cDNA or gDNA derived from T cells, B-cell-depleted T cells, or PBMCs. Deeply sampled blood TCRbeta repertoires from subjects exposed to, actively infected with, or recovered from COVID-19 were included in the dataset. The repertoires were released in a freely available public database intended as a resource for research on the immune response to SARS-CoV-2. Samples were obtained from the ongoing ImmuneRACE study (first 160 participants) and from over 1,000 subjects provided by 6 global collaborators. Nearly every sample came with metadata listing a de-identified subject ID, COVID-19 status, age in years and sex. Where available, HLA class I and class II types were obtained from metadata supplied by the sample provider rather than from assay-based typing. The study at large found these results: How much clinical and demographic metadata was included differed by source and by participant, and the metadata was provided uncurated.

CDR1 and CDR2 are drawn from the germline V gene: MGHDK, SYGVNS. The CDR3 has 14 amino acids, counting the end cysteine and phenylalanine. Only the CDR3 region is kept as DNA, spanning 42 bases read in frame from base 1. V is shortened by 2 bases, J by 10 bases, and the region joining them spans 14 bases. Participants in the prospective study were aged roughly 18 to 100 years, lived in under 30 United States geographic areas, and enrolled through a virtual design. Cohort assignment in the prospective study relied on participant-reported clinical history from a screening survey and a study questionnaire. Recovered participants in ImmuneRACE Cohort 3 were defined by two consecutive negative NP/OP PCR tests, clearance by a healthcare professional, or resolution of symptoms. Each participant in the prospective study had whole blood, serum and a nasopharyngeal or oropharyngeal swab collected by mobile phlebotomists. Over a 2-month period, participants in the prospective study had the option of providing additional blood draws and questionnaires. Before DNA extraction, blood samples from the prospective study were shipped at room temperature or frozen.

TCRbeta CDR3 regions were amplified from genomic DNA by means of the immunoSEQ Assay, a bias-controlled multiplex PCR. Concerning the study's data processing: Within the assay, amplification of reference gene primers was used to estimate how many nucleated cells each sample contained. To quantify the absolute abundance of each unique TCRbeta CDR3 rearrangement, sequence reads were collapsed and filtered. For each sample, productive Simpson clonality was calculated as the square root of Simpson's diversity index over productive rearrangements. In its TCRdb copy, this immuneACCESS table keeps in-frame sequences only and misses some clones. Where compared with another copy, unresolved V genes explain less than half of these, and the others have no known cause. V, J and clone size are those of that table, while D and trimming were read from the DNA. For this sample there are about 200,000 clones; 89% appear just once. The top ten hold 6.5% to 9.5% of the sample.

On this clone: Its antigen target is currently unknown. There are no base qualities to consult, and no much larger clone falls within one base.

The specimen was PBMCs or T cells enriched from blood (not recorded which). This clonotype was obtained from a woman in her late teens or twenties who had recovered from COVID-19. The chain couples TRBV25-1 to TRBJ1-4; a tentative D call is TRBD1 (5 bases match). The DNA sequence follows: TGTGCCAGCAGTGAAGGCAGGGTGGGTGGAAAACTGTTTTTT. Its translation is CASSEGRVGGKLFF. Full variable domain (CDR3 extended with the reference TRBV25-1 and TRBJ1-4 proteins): EADIYQTPRYLVIGTGKKITLECSQTMGHDKMYWYQQDPGMELHLIHYSYGVNSTEKGDLSSESTVSRIRTEHFPLTLESARPSHTSQYLCASSEGRVGGKLFFGSGTQLSVL.